The next 24 T cell receptor beta chains were all read from a single sample in a study of blood T cells in healthy people across ages. Using a J-beta primer mix together with a sample-barcoded 5' primer, a second PCR was run for roughly 7 to 12 cycles. A single record per CDR3 protein comes from TCRdb applying MiXCR to the 5' RACE reads. The table lists approximately 960,000 distinct CDR3 sequences, 25% to 35% of them singletons. These same data were also listed under a study on T cells of mothers and their children.

Source material: blood. These receptor sequences come from a woman between 40 and 50 years old in good health.

This clonotype showed up many times. V usage is TRBV5-1 and J usage is TRBJ1-4; D is uncertain. The CDR3 is 14 amino acids. V was shortened by 4 bases and J by 0 bases, with 7 bases between the two germline ends. Germline loops: CDR1 SGHRS, CDR2 YFSETQ. This CDR3 reads CASSETATNEKLFF. The CDR3 nucleotides are TGCGCCAGCAGCGAGACGGCAACTAATGAAAAACTGTTTTTT. The full variable domain, completed using reference TRBV5-1 and TRBJ1-4, is KAGVTQTPRYLIKTRGQQVTLSCSPISGHRSVSWYQQTPGQGLQFLFEYFSETQRNKGNFPGRFSGRQFSNSRSEMNVSTLELGDSALYLCASSETATNEKLFFGSGTQLSVL.

The CDR3 loop reads CASSSGLLREGLEQFF. In nucleotides, the CDR3 is TGTGCCAGCAGCTCCGGTTTGTTGCGGGAGGGCCTTGAGCAGTTCTTC. The chain recombines TRBV5-4 with TRBJ2-1, with 9 bases lining up with TRBD2. The CDR3 consists of 16 residues. The ends lost 3 bases at V and 9 bases at J; junction bases unmatched: 13. The germline CDR1 and CDR2 sequences are SGHNT and YYREEE (reference sequence).

The genes are TRBV9 and TRBJ2-3; 11 bases are shared with TRBD2. CDR1 is SGDLS, CDR2 YYNGEE, per germline. J gave up 2 bases and V 3 bases, and 8 bases lay outside the gene matches. This CDR3 has 17 amino acids. CDR3 protein: CASSAGGLADYTDTQYF. The CDR3 nucleotides are TGTGCCAGCAGCGCCGGGGGACTAGCGGATTACACAGATACGCAGTATTTT. Variable domain in full (rest from reference TRBV9 and TRBJ2-3): DSGVTQTPKHLITATGQRVTLRCSPRSGDLSVYWYQQSLDQGLQFLIQYYNGEERAKGNILERFSAQQFPDLHSELNLSSLELGDSALYFCASSAGGLADYTDTQYFGPGTRLTVL.

This chain joins TRBV6-5 and TRBJ1-2; D not resolved. Germline CDR1 is MNHEY and CDR2 is SVGAGI. There are 13 residues in the CDR3. V lost 3 bases to trimming and J lost 6 bases, with 11 bases between them. The CDR3 sequence: CASSYRAQHGYTF. The CDR3, as DNA: TGTGCCAGCAGTTATAGGGCGCAGCATGGCTACACCTTC.

The gene calls are TRBV7-2 and TRBJ2-7; D unresolved. This CDR3 comprises 15 residues. Germline assignment: CDR1 SGHTA and CDR2 FQGNSA. Trimming cost V 1 base and J 0 bases, with 10 bases left between them. The CDR3: CASSLGQVYSYEQYF. The CDR3, as DNA: TGTGCCAGCAGCTTAGGGCAGGTATACTCCTACGAGCAGTACTTC.

V and J are TRBV7-2 and TRBJ2-1; 14 bases align to TRBD2. The germline gives CDR1 SGHTA, CDR2 FQGNSA. The CDR3 spans 15 residues. The junction had 7 bases not matched to a gene; V was cut back by 5 bases and J by 10 bases. The CDR3, as DNA: TGTGCCAGCAGCGCAGGGACTAGCGGGGGCCGGGAGCAGTTCTTC. Residues: CASSAGTSGGREQFF.

The chain uses TRBV4-3 and TRBJ2-3, with TRBD2 matching over 10 bases. Germline V gene lookup returns CDR1 LGHNA and CDR2 YSLEER. The CDR3 is 17 residues long. V dropped 0 bases and J dropped 4; count of bases not matched to a gene: 7. For the CDR3, the DNA is TGCGCCAGCAGCCAAGATCCCCCTAGCGGGGGCCCAGATACGCAGTATTTT. This gives the protein CASSQDPPSGGPDTQYF.

This clonotype was recorded at least ten times. V and J are TRBV15 and TRBJ1-2, with 7 bases lining up with TRBD1. The CDR3 loop spans 15 amino acids. V lost 1 base, J lost 8 bases, and 10 bases stayed unmatched. CDR1 LNHNV and CDR2 YYDKDF come from the germline V gene (reference sequence). CDR3 nucleotides: TGTGCCACCAGCAGAGTAGACAGGGCCAGTGGCGGCTACACCTTC. It is translated as CATSRVDRASGGYTF.

This clonotype was observed at least ten times. The chain links TRBV9 to TRBJ2-7; D might be TRBD2 (6 bases). The length of the CDR3 is 15 residues. The V end lost 0 bases, the J end lost 5 bases, and 15 bases lay between the germline ends. Germline assignment: CDR1 SGDLS and CDR2 YYNGEE. CDR3 sequence: CASSVGGRGGDEQYF. DNA of the CDR3: TGTGCCAGCAGCGTAGGTGGGCGAGGAGGGGACGAGCAGTACTTC. Drawing the rest from reference TRBV9 and TRBJ2-7, the complete variable domain is DSGVTQTPKHLITATGQRVTLRCSPRSGDLSVYWYQQSLDQGLQFLIQYYNGEERAKGNILERFSAQQFPDLHSELNLSSLELGDSALYFCASSVGGRGGDEQYFGPGTRLTVT.

Only a few counts were recorded for this clonotype. V is TRBV12-3 or TRBV12-4 and J is TRBJ2-2; D not certain. V lost 4 bases and J lost 7, with 16 bases in between. The CDR3 has 15 amino acids. The CDR3 here is CASSSAGQSIGELFF. The DNA of the CDR3 is TGTGCCAGCAGTTCCGCCGGGCAGTCTATCGGGGAGCTGTTTTTT.

In its sample, this clonotype was seen many times. The J gene is TRBJ1-2, the V gene TRBV24-1; 7 nucleotides align to TRBD1. Germline CDR1 reads KGHDR; CDR2 reads SFDVKD. J gave up 6 bases and V 4 bases, and 7 bases lay outside the gene matches. The CDR3 consists of 14 residues. The CDR3 DNA reads as TGTGCCACCAGTGACACGGAAACAGGGGATGGCTACACCTTC. This encodes CATSDTETGDGYTF.

This chain links TRBV7-3 with TRBJ2-4, with unresolved D. The J call may be mistaken, given a closer DNA end match to TRBJ2-7. CDR3 length: 11 residues. Germline-derived CDR1 and CDR2 are SGHTA and FQGTGA. The CDR3 DNA sequence: TGTGCCAGCAGCCCTCCTCTCGAGCAGTACTTC. This sequence encodes CASSPPLEQYF.

Ten or more counts support this clonotype. V is TRBV3-1 and J is TRBJ2-7; D uncertain. The CDR3 consists of 13 residues. The V end lost 2 bases, the J end lost 4 bases, and 9 bases lay between the germline ends. The germline gives CDR1 LGHDT, CDR2 YNNKEL (reference sequence). CDR3 amino acids: CASSQPTEYEQYF. Here the CDR3 DNA reads TGTGCCAGCAGCCAACCTACGGAGTACGAGCAGTACTTC.

This clonotype has a count of ten or more. V is TRBV7-8 and J is TRBJ2-7, with unresolved D. The CDR3 runs 17 residues. V lost 1 base to trimming and J lost 2 bases, with 18 bases between them. Looked up from germline, CDR1 is SGHVS and CDR2 is FQNEAQ. The CDR3 sequence: CASSLVPLGRIAYEQYF. As DNA, the CDR3 is TGTGCCAGCAGCTTAGTCCCATTAGGCCGAATCGCCTACGAGCAGTACTTC.

The chain carries TRBV27 and TRBJ2-7; D call uncertain. Germline V lookup: CDR1 MNHEY, CDR2 SMNVEV (reference sequence). The CDR3 length is 14 residues. Trimming cost V 5 bases and J 2 bases, with 13 bases left between them. The CDR3 loop reads CASSLDGFTYEQYF. CDR3 coding DNA: TGTGCCAGCAGTCTGGACGGATTTACCTACGAGCAGTACTTC.

About this clonotype itself: A read error may be the cause here, since a much bigger clone is one base away. Here the CDR3 reads CASSLAGQGIYEQYF. CDR3 sequence (DNA): TGTGCCAGCAGCTTAGCCGGACAGGGGATCTACGAGCAGTACTTC. The chain carries TRBV7-3 and TRBJ2-7, with 9 bases aligning to TRBD1. Germline CDR1 reads SGHTA; CDR2 reads FQGTGA. J was trimmed by 3 bases and V by 2 bases; bases with no gene match: 5. The CDR3 sequence is 15 residues long.

CDR3 bases: TGTGCCAGCCGCCGAGACAGGGAGGGTCGTCAGCCCCAGCATTTT. Translating gives CASRRDREGRQPQHF. The V and J genes are TRBV4-2 and TRBJ1-5; TRBD1 agrees at 7 bases. V was pared by 8 bases and J by 6 bases, with 13 bases of the junction left unmatched. This CDR3 has 15 amino acids. Per germline, CDR1 LGHNA and CDR2 YNFKEQ.

This chain joins TRBV12-3 or TRBV12-4 and TRBJ2-2, with TRBD1 identical over 7 bases. This CDR3 spans 14 amino acids. The J segment lost 4 bases and the V segment lost 10 bases, leaving 9 bases of the junction unmatched. The CDR3 coding sequence is TGTGCCACCGAAACAGGGGCTCCCACCGGGGAGCTGTTTTTT. Translated, it gives CATETGAPTGELFF.

The chain uses TRBV27 and TRBJ2-2; D possibly corresponds to TRBD2 (5 bases). The CDR3 is made up of 18 amino acids. CDR1 and CDR2 (germline): MNHEY, SMNVEV (reference sequence). V lost 5 bases, J lost 1 base, and 20 bases lay in between. CDR3 amino acids: CASSLYGGRGRNTGELFF. The CDR3 DNA reads TGTGCCAGCAGTCTATATGGTGGGAGAGGGAGGAACACCGGGGAGCTGTTTTTT.

This clonotype was seen a handful of times. This chain uses TRBV20-1 with TRBJ2-7; D call uncertain. The V end lost 0 bases, the J end lost 0 bases, and 6 bases lay between the germline ends. Looked up from germline, CDR1 is DFQATT and CDR2 is SNEGSKA (reference sequence). The CDR3 extends over 13 amino acids. DNA of the CDR3: TGCAGTGCTAGAGACGAGTACTCCTACGAGCAGTACTTC. Protein: CSARDEYSYEQYF.

This clonotype was counted at least ten times. The chain recombines TRBV5-1 with TRBJ2-7, with D perhaps assigned TRBD1 or TRBD2 (6 bases each). V shed 4 bases and J shed 2 bases, with 16 bases lying between them. This CDR3 comprises 15 residues. Germline V gives CDR1 SGHRS, CDR2 YFSETQ. CDR3 DNA sequence: TGCGCCAGCAGCCCGGGCGGGACACCCCCCTACGAGCAGTACTTC. Translated: CASSPGGTPPYEQYF.

With respect to this clonotype: This likely comes from a read error, as the CDR3 has no conserved phenylalanine or tryptophan at its end. This sequence joins TRBV4-1 and TRBJ1-1; 7 bases are a match to TRBD1. CDR3 size: 17 residues. With V trimmed by 1 base and J by 0 bases, 8 bases remained unmatched. The germline V gene has CDR1 MGHRA and CDR2 YSYEKL. The CDR3 sequence: CASSQVRTGTMNTEAFC. CDR3 sequence (DNA): TGCGCCAGCAGCCAAGTGAGGACAGGTACCATGAACACTGAAGCTTTCTGT.

In this sample, this clonotype turned up many times. The V call is TRBV5-6, the J call TRBJ2-7, with D unclear. Trimming removed 0 bases from V and 3 bases from J, with 10 bases in between. The germline V gene has CDR1 SGHDT and CDR2 YYEEEE. The CDR3 is made up of 14 amino acids. CDR3 sequence (DNA): TGTGCCAGCAGCTTGGGGGGTGACTTCTACGAGCAGTACTTC. Its protein is CASSLGGDFYEQYF.

A word on this clonotype: The junction does not match germline at one end; this may be a read error. The chain recombines TRBV7-2 with TRBJ2-1; the match to TRBD2 covers 11 bases. Germline values: CDR1 SGHTA, CDR2 FQGNSA. This CDR3 spans 16 amino acids. CDR3 region: CASSSRLAGRNNERFF. The CDR3 region has the DNA TGTGCCAGCAGTTCCCGACTAGCGGGGAGAAACAATGAGCGGTTCTTC. Filled out from reference TRBV7-2 and TRBJ2-1, the complete variable domain reads GAGVSQSPSNKVTEKGKDVELRCDPISGHTALYWYRQSLGQGLEFLIYFQGNSAPDKSGLPSDRFSAERTGGSVSTLTIQRTQQEDSAVYLCASSSRLAGRNNERFFGPGTRLTVL.